This T cell receptor beta chain was obtained from a study of cytomegalovirus exposure and HLA in healthy donors. Study background: In a later analysis, it was reported that the approximately 110 validation repertoires had been produced on the same platform as the roughly 610 repertoires belonging to the first cohort. Broader study findings: Later, an analysis found that TCR clusters from the first cohort tended to co-occur in the 120 or so validation repertoires. High sensitivity and specificity were reportedly achieved when the classifier diagnosed cytomegalovirus status. The study designated fewer than 200 TCR beta chains cytomegalovirus-associated.

With regard to this clone: Its antigen is unknown.

CDR3 length: 12 amino acids. Germline assignment: CDR1 MNHEY and CDR2 SVGAGI. The V end was cut by 4 bases, the J end by 8 bases, with 6 bases between. Repertoires were generated with immunoSEQ multiplex PCR, while TCRdb's copy carries only in-frame clones and drops some. The repertoire has 160,000 or so clones, 85% of them found once; the top ten carry approximately 2%. The sequenced sample consisted of PBMCs. This rearrangement joins TRBV6-5 to TRBJ1-6; D remains ambiguous. This receptor was taken from a man younger than 45 in good health and CMV-seropositive. The CDR3 spells CASSLGDSPLHF. The CDR3 region has the DNA TGTGCCAGCAGTTTAGGAGATTCACCCCTCCACTTT.